One sample yielded the 7 T cell receptor beta chains listed below, sequenced in a study of CXCR3-negative and CXCR3-positive naive CD8 T cells. Findings of the study overall: CXCR3-positive naive cells had TRB CDR3s that were more hydrophobic than CXCR3-negative naive cells had.

No antigens are known for them. All TRB cDNA libraries came from 5' RACE performed with UMI labels. TCRdb re-called the 5' RACE reads and catalogs CDR3 proteins one per entry, DNA excluded. Its table records about 150,000 distinct CDR3 sequences. The sequencing input was naive CXCR3+ CD8+ T cells from blood. Subset noted: CD45RO-CCR7+CD27+CD95- naive CD8+ T cells expressing CXCR3 (TNR3+). These receptors all stem from a human donor in good health. Some clones in this sample may be carry-over from other donors' samples.

The chain recombines TRBV29-1 with TRBJ2-1. CDR3 length: 14 residues. Germline V gene sequence: CDR1 SQVTM, CDR2 ANQGSEA. The CDR3 protein is CSVEGTAPYNEQFF.

The chain has TRBV6-2 or TRBV6-3 and TRBJ1-5. CDR1 is MNHEY and CDR2 is SVGEGT in the germline V gene. The CDR3 is 14 residues long. This chain's CDR3 is CASSTVRGNQPQHF.

This rearrangement joins TRBV28 to TRBJ2-5. Germline CDR1 and CDR2: MDHEN and SYDVKM. The CDR3 has 13 residues. The CDR3 spells CASSFDMQETQYF.

The J gene is TRBJ1-4, the V gene TRBV4-1; the TRBD1 assignment by TCRdb is unverifiable without DNA. This CDR3 comprises 16 residues. Germline assignment: CDR1 MGHRA and CDR2 YSYEKL. The chain's CDR3 is CASSQTGKATNEKLFF.

The genes are TRBV12-3 or TRBV12-4 and TRBJ2-5. There are 12 residues in the CDR3. The CDR3 region is CASSFAPETQYF.

V gene TRBV19 combines with J gene TRBJ2-3; TCRdb calls TRBD1, which cannot be checked without DNA. The CDR3 is made up of 13 amino acids. The germline V gene has CDR1 LNHDA and CDR2 SQIVND (reference sequence). CDR3 region: CASRLGSGDTQYF.

This chain links TRBV4-3 with TRBJ1-5. The CDR3 length is 15 residues. In germline, CDR1 is LGHNA, CDR2 YSLEER. The CDR3 loop reads CASSQSVSGNQPQHF.